This record looks at one T cell receptor (beta chain) sequence and its context. Antigen unknown. The data originate from a study of blood T cells in healthy people across ages. General study findings and limits: Diversity of TCR beta per million T cells declined in a roughly linear way with age.

Per the germline V gene, CDR1 is SGHAT and CDR2 is FQDESV (reference sequence). Between the trimmed V and J ends, which lost 5 bases and 4 bases, there was a span of 18 bases. The CDR3 contains 16 residues. A second PCR, run for roughly 7 to 12 cycles, used a sample-barcoded 5' primer plus a J-beta primer mix. TCRdb analysed the 5' RACE reads with MiXCR anew, one entry per CDR3 protein. This table holds some 1.1 million distinct CDR3 sequences, 30% to 40% found once. The clonotype originates from a young man in good health. The V gene is TRBV11-1, the J gene TRBJ2-1; D possibly corresponds to TRBD1 (6 bases). Sequenced input: blood. This CDR3 is CASSLHRERIYNEQFF. For the CDR3, the DNA is TGTGCCAGCAGCCTCCACAGGGAAAGAATTTACAATGAGCAGTTCTTC.